This T cell receptor (beta chain) is drawn from a study of cytomegalovirus exposure and HLA in healthy donors. Findings of the study overall: The authors later found TCR association rates varying by HLA locus, with DRB1 most and HLA-C fewest. When a later analysis compared HLA-associated TCR beta chains with equally common others, the HLA-associated chains turned out to be more clonally expanded and to have lower generation probabilities. Sequences of the TCR beta chain were said to predict the HLA-A and HLA-B alleles of most subjects accurately. Earlier findings revealed that most TCR beta V segments proved productive either about 87% or about 30% of the time.

The PCR ran on 60 Vbeta and 13 Jbeta primers. Repertoires were generated with immunoSEQ multiplex PCR, while TCRdb's copy carries only in-frame clones and drops some. The sample lists roughly 200,000 clones; 70% to 85% were seen once. Note on this clone: Its specificity is unknown.

The sequenced sample was PBMCs. This sequence originates from a woman aged 55 to 70 in good health and CMV-seropositive.

CDR3 nucleotide sequence: TGTGCCAGCAGCAAGGACAGGGCCGATGAGACCCAGTACTTC. Its protein is CASSKDRADETQYF. This chain joins TRBV7-7 and TRBJ2-5; 8 positions match TRBD1. V shed 5 bases and J 5 bases; nucleotides not matched to a gene: 7. CDR1 SSHAT and CDR2 FNYEAQ come from the germline V gene (reference sequence). The CDR3 consists of 14 residues.